This TCR beta chain was recovered during a study of vaccination and CD4 T cells after COVID-19. For the study at large: Median time from second vaccine dose to sampling was around 72 days (14 to 241).

Sequenced with the Oncomine TCR Beta short-read assay was DNA taken from cultured CD4+ T cells. TCRdb used MiXCR to reprocess the PCR reads, holding one entry per CDR3 protein. The table lists some 15,000 distinct CDR3 sequences, less than 30% of them singletons. Specified treatment: roughly nine-day PBMC culture with coronavirus spike peptide pools or control peptides (ViraFEST assay). CDR1 and CDR2 from the germline V gene are SGHVS and FQNEAQ. The CDR3 sequence is 14 residues long. V dropped 1 base and J dropped 3 bases, with 10 bases sitting between them. This clonotype turned up a few times. Its antigen is not known.

This receptor was taken from a human donor with COVID-19. The sequenced sample consisted of cultured CD4+ T cells from blood. This chain joins TRBV7-8 and TRBJ2-7, with D unclear. The CDR3 protein is CASSLVSFGYEQYF. As DNA, the CDR3 is TGTGCCAGCAGCTTAGTCTCCTTTGGCTACGAGCAGTACTTC.